The source of this TCR beta chain is a study of blood T cells in healthy people across ages. Background on the study: Per two T cells, about one barcoded beta molecule was captured through template switching. Study results and caveats: Across the age range, TCR beta diversity per million T cells fell in a roughly linear way.

The second PCR ran roughly 6 to 11 cycles with a sample-barcoded 5' primer and J-beta primers. TCRdb independently ran MiXCR on the 5' RACE reads; one entry per CDR3 protein. The data contain 850,000 to 1,300,000 distinct CDR3 sequences, under 55% of them seen just once; the ten biggest clones take up over 15%. In its sample, this clonotype was seen a few times. What it recognizes is unknown. Isolation yielded PBMCs, at least 7 million per sample, in every case. This clonotype originated in an older woman in good health. The sample was blood.

This CDR3 is CASSSLAGWYEQFF. CDR3 DNA: TGTGCCAGCAGTTCACTAGCGGGATGGTATGAGCAGTTCTTC. The chain links TRBV28 to TRBJ2-1; 10 positions agree with TRBD2. The CDR3 consists of 14 residues. V shed 4 bases and J 8 bases; nucleotides not matched to a gene: 5. The germline gives CDR1 MDHEN, CDR2 SYDVKM.